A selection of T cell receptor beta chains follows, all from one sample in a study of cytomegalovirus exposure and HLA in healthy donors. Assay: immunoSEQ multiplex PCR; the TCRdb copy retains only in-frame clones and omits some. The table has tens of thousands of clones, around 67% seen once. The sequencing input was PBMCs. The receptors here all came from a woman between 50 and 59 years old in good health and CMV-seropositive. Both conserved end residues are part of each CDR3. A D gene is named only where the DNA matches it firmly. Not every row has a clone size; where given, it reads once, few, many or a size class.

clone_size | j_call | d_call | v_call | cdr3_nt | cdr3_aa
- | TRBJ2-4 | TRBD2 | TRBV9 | TGTGCCAGCAGCCCCGGGGGAGGGTTCTTAGCCAAAAACATTCAGTACTTC | CASSPGGGFLAKNIQYF
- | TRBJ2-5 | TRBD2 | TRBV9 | TGTGCCAGCAGCGTAGGTATTTTCTCTGAGGGCGGGGGAAAAGAGACCCAGTACTTC | CASSVGIFSEGGGKETQYF
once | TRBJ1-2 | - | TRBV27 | TGTGCCAGCAGTCATTATCGGGGAACGGGGGGCTACACCTTC | CASSHYRGTGGYTF
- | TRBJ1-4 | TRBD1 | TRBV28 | TGTGCCAGCAGTTTATCTGGACAGGGCGGTGAAAAACTGTTTTTT | CASSLSGQGGEKLFF
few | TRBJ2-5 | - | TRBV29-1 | TGCAGCGTTGCCCAGGGCCCTCAGAGAGAGACCCAGTACTTC | CSVAQGPQRETQYF
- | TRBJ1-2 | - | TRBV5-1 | TGCGCCAGCATGGGAGACGGCAACTATGGCTACACCTTC | CASMGDGNYGYTF
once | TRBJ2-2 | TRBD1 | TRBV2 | TGTGCCAGCAGTGATAGGGGGCAGAAGAACACCGGGGAGCTGTTTTTT | CASSDRGQKNTGELFF
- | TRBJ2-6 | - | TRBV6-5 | TGTGCCAGCAGTGTGTTTACTGGGGCCAACGTCCTGACTTTC | CASSVFTGANVLTF
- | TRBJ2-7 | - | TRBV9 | TGTGCCAGCAGCGTCTGGGACACTCTGATTGCGGTCGGGGAGCAGTACTTC | CASSVWDTLIAVGEQYF
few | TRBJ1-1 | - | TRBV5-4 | TGTGCCAGCAGCCATAGGGACATTTCGAACACTGAAGCTTTCTTT | CASSHRDISNTEAFF
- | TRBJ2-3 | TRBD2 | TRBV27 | TGTGCCAGCAGTTTAACCTCACTAGCGGGGGACACAGATACGCAGTATTTT | CASSLTSLAGDTDTQYF
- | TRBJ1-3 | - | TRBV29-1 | TGCAGCGCCCTGACAGGACCTTCTGGAAACACCATATATTTT | CSALTGPSGNTIYF
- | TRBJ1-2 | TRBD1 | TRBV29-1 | TGCAGCGTTGAAGATCAGGGACAGCGGGGGATCTACACCTTC | CSVEDQGQRGIYTF
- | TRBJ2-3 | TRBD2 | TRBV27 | TGTGCCAGCAGGATATTCGGGGGGGCGACAGATACGCAGTATTTT | CASRIFGGATDTQYF
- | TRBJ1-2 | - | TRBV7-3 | TGTGCCAGCAGCTTCCGGGACATCAACCACTATGGCTACACCTTC | CASSFRDINHYGYTF
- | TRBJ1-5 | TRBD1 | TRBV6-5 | TGTGCCAGCAGGTCCGGGACAGGGACTCAGCCCCAGCATTTT | CASRSGTGTQPQHF
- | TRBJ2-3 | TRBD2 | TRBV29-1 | TGCAGCGTCGCCGGGACTAGCGGGGCTTCAGATACGCAGTATTTT | CSVAGTSGASDTQYF
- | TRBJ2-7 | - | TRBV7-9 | TGTGCCAGCAGCTTAGCGAGAGGGGGCGAGCAGTACTTC | CASSLARGGEQYF
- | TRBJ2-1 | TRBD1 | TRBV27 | TGTGCCAGCAGTGCCCAGGACAGGGGGTACAATGAGCAGTTCTTC | CASSAQDRGYNEQFF
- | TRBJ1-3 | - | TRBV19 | TGTGCCAGTAGTCTGGAGGCTTACTCTGGAAACACCATATATTTT | CASSLEAYSGNTIYF
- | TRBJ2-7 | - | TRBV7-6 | TGTGCCAGCAGCTTAGGTAGATCCGAGCAGTACTTC | CASSLGRSEQYF
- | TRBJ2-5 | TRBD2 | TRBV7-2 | TGTGCCAGCAGCTTAGATCCGGGGGGTACTGAGACCCAGTACTTC | CASSLDPGGTETQYF
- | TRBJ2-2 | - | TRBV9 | TGTGCCAGCAGCGTAGTAGGGGGGACAGCTGACCGGGAGCTGTTTTTT | CASSVVGGTADRELFF
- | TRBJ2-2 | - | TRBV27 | TGTGCCAGCAGTTTCCTCTTGTTGACCGGGGAGCTGTTTTTT | CASSFLLLTGELFF
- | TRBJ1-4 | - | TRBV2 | TGTGCCAGCAGTGTCCTCGGAGGGGCTGAAAAACTGTTTTTT | CASSVLGGAEKLFF
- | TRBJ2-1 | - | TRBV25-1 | TGTGCCAGCAGTGAATATCGCGGGGAAGGATACAATGAGCAGTTCTTC | CASSEYRGEGYNEQFF
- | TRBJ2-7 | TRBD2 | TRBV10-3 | TGTGCCATCAGTGAGAGCGGGGTTGGTGCCGAGCAGTACTTC | CAISESGVGAEQYF
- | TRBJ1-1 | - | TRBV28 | TGTGCCAGCAGGAAGACGGGAACCCCCTACGCTTTCTTT | CASRKTGTPYAFF
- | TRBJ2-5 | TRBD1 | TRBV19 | TGTGCCAGTAGTATGACAGGGCCCCCTCAAGAGACCCAGTACTTC | CASSMTGPPQETQYF
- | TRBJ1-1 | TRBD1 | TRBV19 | TGTGCCAGTAGTAACAGGGGACTTAACACTGAAGCTTTCTTT | CASSNRGLNTEAFF
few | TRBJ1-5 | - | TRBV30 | TGTGCCTGGAGTGTAAGAGGGCGTTATAATCAGCCCCAGCATTTT | CAWSVRGRYNQPQHF
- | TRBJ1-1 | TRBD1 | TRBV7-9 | TGTGCCAGCAGCCCGAGACAGGGAACGAACACTGAAGCTTTCTTT | CASSPRQGTNTEAFF
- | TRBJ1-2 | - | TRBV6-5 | TGTGCCAGCAGTTATTCGACAGGAGGCTATGGCTACACCTTC | CASSYSTGGYGYTF
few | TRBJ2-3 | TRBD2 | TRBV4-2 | TGTGCCAGCAGCCAAGAGGCTAGCGGGGATACGCAGTATTTT | CASSQEASGDTQYF
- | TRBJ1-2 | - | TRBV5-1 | TGCGCCAGCAGCTTGCGAGCGGGGGCCCTGGGCTATGGCTACACCTTC | CASSLRAGALGYGYTF
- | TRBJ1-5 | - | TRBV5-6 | TGTGCCAGCAGCTTGGGGCAGTTATATAGCAATCAGCCCCAGCATTTT | CASSLGQLYSNQPQHF
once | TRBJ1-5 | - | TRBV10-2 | TGCGCCAGCAGTGGGGGAGCCTACCTTCATTTT | CASSGGAYLHF
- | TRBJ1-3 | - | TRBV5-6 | TGTGCCAGCAGCGGAACAGCCTTCGGTGGAAACACCATATATTTT | CASSGTAFGGNTIYF
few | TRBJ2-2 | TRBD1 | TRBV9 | TGTGCCAGCAGCGTACCGGGACAGGGTAACGGGGAGCTGTTTTTT | CASSVPGQGNGELFF
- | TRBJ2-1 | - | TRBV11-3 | TGTGCCAGCAGCCTTGCGGCTAGAGGCTACAATGAGCAGTTCTTC | CASSLAARGYNEQFF
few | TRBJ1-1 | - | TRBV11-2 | TGTGCCAGCAGCTCCCGGACAGCGGTGGTGCACACTGAAGCTTTCTTT | CASSSRTAVVHTEAFF
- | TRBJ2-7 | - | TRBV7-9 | TGTGCCAGCAGCTTTCGACAGGAACAGTACTTC | CASSFRQEQYF
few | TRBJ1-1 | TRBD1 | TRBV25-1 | TGTGCCAGCAGTGAAGGGGGACAGGGCGACACTGAAGCTTTCTTT | CASSEGGQGDTEAFF
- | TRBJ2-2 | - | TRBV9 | TGTGCCAGCAGCGTCCAGTGGAACACCGGGGAGCTGTTTTTT | CASSVQWNTGELFF
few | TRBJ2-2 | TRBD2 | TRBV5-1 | TGCGCCAGCAGTTTGGGCGGGGGAAGGGAGCTGTTTTTT | CASSLGGGRELFF
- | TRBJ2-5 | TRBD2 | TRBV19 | TGTGCCAGTAGTATGGTACTAGCGGGGGGGGAGACCCAGTACTTC | CASSMVLAGGETQYF
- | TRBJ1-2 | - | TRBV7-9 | TGTGCCAGCAGCGGAGGAGGGGTAGGCTACACCTTC | CASSGGGVGYTF
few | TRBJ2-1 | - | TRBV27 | TGTGCCAGCAGTTTATGGAGCTCCTACAATGAGCAGTTCTTC | CASSLWSSYNEQFF
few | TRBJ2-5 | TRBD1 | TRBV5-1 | TGCGCCAGCAGGTCGGGACAGCAAGAGACCCAGTACTTC | CASRSGQQETQYF
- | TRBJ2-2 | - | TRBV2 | TGTGCCAGCAGTATGTCCAGGGGAGACACCGGGGAGCTGTTTTTT | CASSMSRGDTGELFF
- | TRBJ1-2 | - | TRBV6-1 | TGTGCCAGCACAGAGGGGGTGAGGGGCTACACCTTC | CASTEGVRGYTF
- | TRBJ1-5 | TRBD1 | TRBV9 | TGTGCCAGCAGCGTCGGACAGGGTATCGGTCAGCCCCAGCATTTT | CASSVGQGIGQPQHF
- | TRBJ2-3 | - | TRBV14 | TGTGCCAGCAGCCAAGGACAGGAAACAGATACGCAGTATTTT | CASSQGQETDTQYF
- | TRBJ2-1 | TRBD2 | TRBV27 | TGTGCCAGCAGTTTAGCGGGGGGGTCCTACAATGAGCAGTTCTTC | CASSLAGGSYNEQFF
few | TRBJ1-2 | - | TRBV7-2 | TGTGCCAGCAGTCCCCCGGGTCACTATGGCTACACCTTC | CASSPPGHYGYTF
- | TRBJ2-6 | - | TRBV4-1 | TGCGCCAGCAGTGGATCCGGGACAACCAACGTCCTGACTTTC | CASSGSGTTNVLTF
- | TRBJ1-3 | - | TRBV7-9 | TGTGCCAGCCCAGGCCCCCAAAACACCATATATTTT | CASPGPQNTIYF